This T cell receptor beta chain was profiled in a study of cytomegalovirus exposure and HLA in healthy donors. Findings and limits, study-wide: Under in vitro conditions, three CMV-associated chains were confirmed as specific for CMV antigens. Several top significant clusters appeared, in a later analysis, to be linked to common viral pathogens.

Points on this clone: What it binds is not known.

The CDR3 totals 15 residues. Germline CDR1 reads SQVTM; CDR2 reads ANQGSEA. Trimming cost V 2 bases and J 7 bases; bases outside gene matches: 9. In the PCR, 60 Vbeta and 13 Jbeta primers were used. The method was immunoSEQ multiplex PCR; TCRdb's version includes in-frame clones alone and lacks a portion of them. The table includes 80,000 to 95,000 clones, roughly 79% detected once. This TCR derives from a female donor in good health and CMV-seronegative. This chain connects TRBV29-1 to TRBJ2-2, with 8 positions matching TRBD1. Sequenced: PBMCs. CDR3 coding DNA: TGCAGCGTTGAAAGCCGACAGGGGTTTTTCGGGGAGCTGTTTTTT. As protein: CSVESRQGFFGELFF.